The 9 T cell receptor beta chains presented below share a single source sample, sequenced in a study of Ad26.COV2.S vaccination and SARS-CoV-2 variants. Assay: immunoSEQ multiplex PCR; the TCRdb copy retains only in-frame clones and omits some. The table shows about 350,000 clones, with about 87% occurring only once. Described treatment: roughly 20 received Ad26.COV2.S at low or high dose, single or two shots; five or six received placebo; per-sample allocation not given. Sampling took place 63 days after the first vaccine or placebo injection. Sequences were derived from peripheral blood, sampled in a trial of Ad26.COV2.S vaccine versus placebo. Source of these receptors: a person between 18 and 65 years old who received the Ad26.COV2.S COVID-19 vaccine or a placebo.

The table lists this clone with a few counts. The rearrangement uses TRBV7-3 and TRBJ1-1; D ambiguous. There are 13 residues in the CDR3. The V gene lost 0 bases and the J gene lost 2 bases, with 4 bases spanning the gap. The germline V gene has CDR1 SGHTA and CDR2 FQGTGA. CDR3 sequence (DNA): TGTGCCAGCAGCTTAACTGGTAACACTGAAGCTTTCTTT. Its protein product is CASSLTGNTEAFF.

Notes on this clone: Relative to the germline gene, one junction end is altered; a read error may explain this. The V gene is TRBV3-1 (or the pseudogene TRBV3-2), the J gene TRBJ2-5; TRBD2 might be the D (6 bases). CDR3 length: 13 residues. Germline V gives CDR1 LGHDT, CDR2 YNNKEL (reference sequence). CDR3 region: CASSPSPGAPDDF. CDR3 DNA sequence: TGTGCCAGCAGCCCATCCCCGGGAGCCCCGGATGACTTC.

V usage is TRBV7-2 and J usage is TRBJ1-1; D uncertain. The CDR3 has 13 amino acids. Germline CDR1 is SGHTA and CDR2 is FQGNSA. V gave up 5 bases and J gave up 10 bases, with 17 bases separating them. CDR3 nucleotides: TGTGCCAGCAGCACTAGGACCCGATTTGGAGCTTTCTTT. Translation gives CASSTRTRFGAFF.

The chain joins TRBV12-3 or TRBV12-4 to TRBJ1-5; the D gene is possibly TRBD1 (5 bases). Trimming removed 5 bases at V and 5 bases at J, with 10 bases between. This CDR3 region has 13 residues. The CDR3 nucleotides are TGTGCCAGCAGTCTACTAGGGGATCAGCCCCAGCATTTT. Translation: CASSLLGDQPQHF.

The chain uses TRBV7-2 and TRBJ2-7; 7 bases line up with TRBD1. This CDR3 contains 15 residues. Trimming removed 5 bases from V and 3 bases from J; junction bases left unmatched: 10. CDR1 and CDR2 (germline): SGHTA, FQGNSA. This CDR3 is CASSPRTGGRYEQYF. The CDR3 nucleotides read TGTGCCAGCAGCCCGCGGACAGGAGGACGCTACGAGCAGTACTTC.

V is TRBV14 and J is TRBJ2-5; D unresolved. Germline V gives CDR1 SGHDN, CDR2 FVKESK. V was pared by 0 bases and J by 5 bases, with 13 bases between. CDR3 length: 15 amino acids. The CDR3 DNA is TGTGCCAGCAGCCAAGATCGAGGCAGTAGGGAGACCCAGTACTTC. As protein: CASSQDRGSRETQYF.

The chain uses TRBV19 and TRBJ2-5; unclear D gene. In germline, CDR1 is LNHDA, CDR2 SQIVND (reference sequence). Trimming stripped 3 bases from V and 7 bases from J, with 12 bases between. This CDR3 spans 13 amino acids. In DNA, the CDR3 is TGTGCCAGTAGTATGGTGAACCCGCGGACCCAGTACTTC. Translating gives CASSMVNPRTQYF.

This chain joins TRBV2 and TRBJ2-5; D uncertain. Germline lookup yields CDR1 SNHLY and CDR2 FYNNEI. Trimming removed 8 bases at V and 4 bases at J, with 14 bases between. CDR3 length: 13 residues. CDR3 bases: TGTGCCAGCCACGATAACCCCAGAGAGACCCAGTACTTC. It translates to CASHDNPRETQYF.

The chain employs TRBV30 and TRBJ1-1; D possibly corresponds to TRBD1 (6 bases). This CDR3 is 15 amino acids long. Trimming left V 2 bases short and J 0 bases short, with 13 bases between. Germline CDR1 and CDR2: GTSNPN and SVGIG (reference sequence). CDR3: CAWSYIGQMNTEAFF. DNA for the CDR3: TGTGCCTGGAGTTATATAGGACAGATGAACACTGAAGCTTTCTTT.